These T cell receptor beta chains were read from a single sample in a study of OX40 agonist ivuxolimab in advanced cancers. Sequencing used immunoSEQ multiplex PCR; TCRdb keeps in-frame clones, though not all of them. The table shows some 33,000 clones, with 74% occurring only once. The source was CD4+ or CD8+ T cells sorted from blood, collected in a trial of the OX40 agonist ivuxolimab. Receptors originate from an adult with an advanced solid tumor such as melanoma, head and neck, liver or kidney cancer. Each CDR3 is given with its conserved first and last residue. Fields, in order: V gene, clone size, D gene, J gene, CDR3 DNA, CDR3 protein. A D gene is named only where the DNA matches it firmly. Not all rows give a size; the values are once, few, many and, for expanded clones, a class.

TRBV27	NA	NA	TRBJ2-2	TGTGCCAGCAGTTTCGACCTTTTGAACACCGGGGAGCTGTTTTTT	CASSFDLLNTGELFF
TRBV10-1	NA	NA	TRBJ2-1	TGCGCCAGCAGTGAGGGTGGGAGCGAGCAGTTCTTC	CASSEGGSEQFF
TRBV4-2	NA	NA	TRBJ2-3	TGTGCCAGCAGCCAAGAGCTAGCCACAGATACGCAGTATTTT	CASSQELATDTQYF
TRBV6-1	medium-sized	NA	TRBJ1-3	TGTGCCAGCAGTGAAAGTTTACGACCTGGAAACACCATATATTTT	CASSESLRPGNTIYF
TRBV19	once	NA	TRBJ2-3	TGTGCCAGTAGGGGCGGGGGCACAGATACGCAGTATTTT	CASRGGGTDTQYF
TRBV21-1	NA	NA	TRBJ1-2	TGTGCCAGCAGCAAAAAAAAGGCTAACTATGGCTACACCTTC	CASSKKKANYGYTF
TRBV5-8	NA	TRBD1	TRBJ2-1	TGTGCCAGCAGCATAACGGGACAGTCAGGGTTCTTC	CASSITGQSGFF
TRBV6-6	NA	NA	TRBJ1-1	TGTGCCAGCAGTTACAGGGGGTCCTCGAACACTGAAGCTTTCTTT	CASSYRGSSNTEAFF
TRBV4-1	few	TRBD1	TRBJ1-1	TGCGCCAGCAGCCAGACAGGGTTCACTGAAGCTTTCTTT	CASSQTGFTEAFF
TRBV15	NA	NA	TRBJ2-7	TGTGCCACCAGCAGAGATCGACAGACCTACGAGCAGTACTTC	CATSRDRQTYEQYF
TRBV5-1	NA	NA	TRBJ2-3	TGCGCCAGCAGCAAGGGGCGGGTAGATACGCAGTATTTT	CASSKGRVDTQYF
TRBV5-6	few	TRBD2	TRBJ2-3	TGTGCCAGCAGCCCGGGGGGGCCGGGAGATACGCAGTATTTT	CASSPGGPGDTQYF
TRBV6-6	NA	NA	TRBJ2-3	TGTGCCAGCAGTAGACAGGAATACACAGATACGCAGTATTTT	CASSRQEYTDTQYF
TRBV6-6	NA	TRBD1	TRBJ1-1	TGTGCCAGCAGCCTGACAGGGACTGAAGCTTTCTTT	CASSLTGTEAFF
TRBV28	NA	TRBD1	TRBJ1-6	TGTGCCAGCAGTTCAGGACAGGGGGTGATAGGGCGCTCACCCCTCCACTTT	CASSSGQGVIGRSPLHF
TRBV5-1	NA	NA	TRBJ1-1	TGCGCCAGCAGCTTGGAGGTAGGGGGTGGTGAAGCTTTCTTT	CASSLEVGGGEAFF
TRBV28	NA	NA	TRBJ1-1	TGTGCCAGCAGTTTGAAGGTTATCTATAGCACTGAAGCTTTCTTT	CASSLKVIYSTEAFF
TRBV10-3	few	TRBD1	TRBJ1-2	TGTGCCAGGGAAGGGACAGGGGGCCGATATGGCTACACCTTC	CAREGTGGRYGYTF
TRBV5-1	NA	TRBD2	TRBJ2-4	TGCGCCAGCAGCTTGGGTAGCGGGGGGCTAGCCAAAAACATTCAGTACTTC	CASSLGSGGLAKNIQYF
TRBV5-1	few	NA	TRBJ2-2	TGCGCCAGCAGCTGGGACGGACGAATTAACACCGGGGAGCTGTTTTTT	CASSWDGRINTGELFF
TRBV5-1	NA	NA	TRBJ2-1	TGCGCCAGCCGACAGTCAAACAATGAGCAGTTCTTC	CASRQSNNEQFF
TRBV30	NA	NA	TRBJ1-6	TGTGCCTGGAGTGTACGGGAGGATTCACCCCTCCACTTT	CAWSVREDSPLHF
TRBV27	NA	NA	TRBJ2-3	TGTGCCACCATCAAACAGGGTAACACAGATACGCAGTATTTT	CATIKQGNTDTQYF